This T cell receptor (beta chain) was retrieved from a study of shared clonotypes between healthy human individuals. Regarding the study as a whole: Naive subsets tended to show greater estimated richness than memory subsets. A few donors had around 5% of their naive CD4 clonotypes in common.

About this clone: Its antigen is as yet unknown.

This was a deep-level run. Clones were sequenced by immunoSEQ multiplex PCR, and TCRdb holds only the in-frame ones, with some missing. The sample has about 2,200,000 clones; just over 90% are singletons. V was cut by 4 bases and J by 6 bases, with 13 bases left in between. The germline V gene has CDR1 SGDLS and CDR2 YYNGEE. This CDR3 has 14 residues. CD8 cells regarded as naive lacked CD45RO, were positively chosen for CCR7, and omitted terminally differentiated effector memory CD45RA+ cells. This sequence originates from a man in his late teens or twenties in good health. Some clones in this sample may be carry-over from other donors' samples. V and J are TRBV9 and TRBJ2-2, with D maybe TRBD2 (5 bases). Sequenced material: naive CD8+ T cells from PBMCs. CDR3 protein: CASSQRRAAGELFF. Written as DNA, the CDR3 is TGTGCCAGCAGCCAGAGGCGGGCGGCCGGGGAGCTGTTTTTT.